This T cell receptor beta chain was captured in a study of cytomegalovirus exposure and HLA in healthy donors. Study in general: A previous analysis identified approximately 110 million unique TCR beta sequences derived from some 200 million T cells.

Germline-derived CDR1 and CDR2 are MNHEY and SVGAGI. The CDR3 runs to 13 residues. The junction had 3 bases not matched to a gene; V was cut back by 9 bases and J by 6 bases. A word on this clone: Its antigen is unidentified.

In the PCR, 60 Vbeta and 13 Jbeta primers were used. Generated by immunoSEQ multiplex PCR, the TCRdb table keeps only in-frame clones and is missing some. The sample consists of approximately 100,000 clones, about 81% of them appearing once. Points from the study as a whole: In a later analysis, TCR beta V- and J-gene trimming showed a link to a missense DCLRE1C variant. Indistinguishable V segments such as TRBV6-2 and TRBV6-3 were excluded. The study put 150 to 200 TCR beta chains on its list as cytomegalovirus-associated.

The receptor's source is a man in his forties in good health and CMV-seronegative. The chain uses TRBV6-5 and TRBJ2-2; 11 bases map to TRBD2. The sequenced material came from PBMCs. CDR3 sequence reads: CASRLAGPGELFF. In DNA, the CDR3 is TGTGCCAGTAGACTAGCGGGGCCCGGGGAGCTGTTTTTT.